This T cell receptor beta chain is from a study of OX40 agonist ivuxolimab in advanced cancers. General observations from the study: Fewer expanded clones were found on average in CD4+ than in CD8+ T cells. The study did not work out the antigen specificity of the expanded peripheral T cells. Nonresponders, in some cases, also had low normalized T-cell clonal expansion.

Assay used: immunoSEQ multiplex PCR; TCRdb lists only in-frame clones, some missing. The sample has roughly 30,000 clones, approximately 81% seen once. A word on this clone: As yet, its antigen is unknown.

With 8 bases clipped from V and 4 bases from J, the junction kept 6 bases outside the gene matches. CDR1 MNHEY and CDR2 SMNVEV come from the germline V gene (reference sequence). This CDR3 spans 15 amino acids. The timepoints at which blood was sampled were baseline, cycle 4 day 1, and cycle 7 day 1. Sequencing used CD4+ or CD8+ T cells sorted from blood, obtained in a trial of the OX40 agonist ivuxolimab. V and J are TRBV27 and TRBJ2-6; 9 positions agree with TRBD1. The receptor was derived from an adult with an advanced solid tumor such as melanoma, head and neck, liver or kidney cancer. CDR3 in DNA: TGTGCCAGCGGACAGGGGTCCTCAGGGGCCAACGTCCTGACTTTC. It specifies CASGQGSSGANVLTF.